Below, 24 T cell receptor beta chains from the same sample are listed, as sequenced in a study of blood T cell repertoires in COVID-19. Clones were sequenced by immunoSEQ multiplex PCR, and TCRdb holds only the in-frame ones, with some missing. The table records more than 55,000 clones, approximately 90% of them present only once. The material sequenced was peripheral blood. The source is a woman of 80 years or more with acute or convalescent COVID-19.

The chain has TRBV7-6 and TRBJ1-5; D is uncertain. The germline gives CDR1 SGHVS, CDR2 FNYEAQ. This CDR3 spans 12 amino acids. V was cut by 5 bases and J by 7 bases, with 9 bases left in between. As DNA, the CDR3 is TGTGCCAGCAGCCAGCCGGGACAGCCCCAGCATTTT. This gives the protein CASSQPGQPQHF.

This sequence joins TRBV19 and TRBJ2-1; weak D call: TRBD1 (5 bases). The CDR3 runs to 16 residues. In germline, CDR1 is LNHDA, CDR2 SQIVND (reference sequence). V lost 0 bases and J 0 bases, leaving 9 bases between the germline ends. The CDR3 DNA follows: TGTGCCAGTAGTATAGATACAGGAAGCTCCTACAATGAGCAGTTCTTC. Protein sequence: CASSIDTGSSYNEQFF.

The V call is TRBV18, the J call TRBJ1-1; 8 nucleotides agree with TRBD1. CDR3 length: 13 amino acids. Germline values: CDR1 KGHSH, CDR2 LQKENI. J gave up 7 bases and V 2 bases, and 3 bases lay outside the gene matches. The CDR3 DNA sequence: TGTGCCAGCTCACCAAGACAGGGGTATGAAGCTTTCTTT. Encoded protein: CASSPRQGYEAFF. Filled out from reference TRBV18 and TRBJ1-1, the complete variable domain reads NAGVMQNPRHLVRRRGQEARLRCSPMKGHSHVYWYRQLPEEGLKFMVYLQKENIIDESGMPKERFSAEFPKEGPSILRIQQVVRGDSAAYFCASSPRQGYEAFFGQGTRLTVV.

The V call is TRBV5-4, the J call TRBJ2-1, with 12 bases matching TRBD2. The CDR3 has 17 residues. Trimming took 0 bases from V and 0 from J; bases not matched to a gene: 1. From germline, CDR1 is SGHNT and CDR2 YYREEE (reference sequence). Here the CDR3 reads CASSLGLAGVSYNEQFF. CDR3 in DNA: TGTGCCAGCAGCTTGGGACTAGCGGGGGTCTCCTACAATGAGCAGTTCTTC.

V and J are TRBV7-9 and TRBJ1-4; a possible D gene is TRBD1 (5 bases). The CDR3 has 15 residues. V was pared by 6 bases and J by 4 bases, with 15 bases between. The germline V gene has CDR1 SEHNR and CDR2 FQNEAQ (reference sequence). The CDR3 sequence: CASSFGGSHNEKLFF. In nucleotides, the CDR3 is TGTGCCAGCAGTTTCGGGGGGTCACATAATGAAAAACTGTTTTTT.

The chain employs TRBV7-2 and TRBJ2-2; 15 positions match TRBD2. The CDR3 contains 16 residues. Germline values: CDR1 SGHTA, CDR2 FQGNSA. With 7 bases clipped from V and 7 bases from J, the junction kept 7 bases outside the gene matches. CDR3 in DNA: TGTGCCAGCACCGGACTAGCGGGGGGGCGAGACGGGGAGCTGTTTTTT. Its protein product is CASTGLAGGRDGELFF.

The chain uses TRBV27 and TRBJ2-3; the D gene is possibly TRBD1 (5 bases). Trimming took off 3 bases at V and 5 bases at J, with 12 bases between the two ends. The CDR3 covers 14 residues. Germline CDR1 and CDR2: MNHEY and SMNVEV (reference sequence). This chain's CDR3 is CASSLWERGDTQYF. The CDR3 DNA follows: TGTGCCAGCAGTTTGTGGGAAAGGGGAGATACGCAGTATTTT.

V and J are TRBV4-3 and TRBJ2-5, with TRBD2 matching over 9 bases. The germline CDR1 and CDR2 sequences are LGHNA and YSLEER. This CDR3 region has 16 residues. Trimming took 0 bases from V and 1 from J; bases not matched to a gene: 3. The CDR3 loop reads CASSQDQRGAQETQYF. The CDR3 DNA reads TGCGCCAGCAGCCAAGATCAGCGGGGGGCCCAAGAGACCCAGTACTTC.

The chain employs TRBV28 and TRBJ1-6; a possible D gene is TRBD1 (5 bases). The CDR3 loop spans 13 amino acids. Germline values: CDR1 MDHEN, CDR2 SYDVKM. Trimming took off 5 bases at V and 6 bases at J, with 8 bases between the two ends. Written as DNA, the CDR3 is TGTGCCAGCAGTACTCAGGGTAATTCACCCCTCCACTTT. It codes for CASSTQGNSPLHF. The variable domain in full, completed from reference TRBV28 and TRBJ1-6, reads DVKVTQSSRYLVKRTGEKVFLECVQDMDHENMFWYRQDPGLGLRLIYFSYDVKMKEKGDIPEGYSVSREKKERFSLILESASTNQTSMYLCASSTQGNSPLHFGNGTRLTVT.

As DNA, the CDR3 is TGTGCCAGCTCACCCGGGACACTTCAAGAGACCCAGTACTTC. Its protein product is CASSPGTLQETQYF. V gene TRBV18 combines with J gene TRBJ2-5; maybe TRBD1 (6 bases). V lost 3 bases and J lost 2, with 10 bases in between. CDR1 KGHSH and CDR2 LQKENI come from the germline V gene. The CDR3 spans 14 residues.

This clone has more than one count but fewer than ten. This chain connects TRBV25-1 to TRBJ1-1; 7 bases align to TRBD1. Germline values: CDR1 MGHDK, CDR2 SYGVNS. Germline trimming cut 3 bases from V and 5 bases from J; bases unmatched to any gene: 6. There are 14 residues in the CDR3. CDR3 protein: CASSDTGAGTEAFF. CDR3 in DNA: TGTGCCAGCAGTGACACAGGGGCGGGAACTGAAGCTTTCTTT.

The chain joins TRBV7-6 to TRBJ1-1; the D is unclear. The CDR3 covers 14 residues. Looked up from germline, CDR1 is SGHVS and CDR2 is FNYEAQ. V was shortened by 0 bases and J by 1 base, with 6 bases between the two germline ends. This CDR3 is CASSLAQANTEAFF. Written as DNA, the CDR3 is TGTGCCAGCAGCTTAGCGCAGGCGAACACTGAAGCTTTCTTT. The entire variable domain, with the rest obtained from reference TRBV7-6 and TRBJ1-1, is as follows: GAGVSQSPRYKVTKRGQDVALRCDPISGHVSLYWYRQALGQGPEFLTYFNYEAQQDKSGLPNDRFSAERPEGSISTLTIQRTEQRDSAMYRCASSLAQANTEAFFGQGTRLTVV.

V and J are TRBV5-1 and TRBJ1-3; no definite D call. This CDR3 region has 15 residues. Germline CDR1 SGHRS, CDR2 YFSETQ. V dropped 0 bases and J dropped 0 bases, with 7 bases sitting between them. The DNA for the CDR3 is TGCGCCAGCAGCTTGGCCGGGAGCTCTGGAAACACCATATATTTT. Its translation is CASSLAGSSGNTIYF.

The rearrangement links TRBV6-5 to TRBJ1-5; D unresolved. The CDR3 is 12 residues long. Trimming shortened V by 7 bases and J by 3 bases, and 7 bases separated the two germline ends. The germline V gene has CDR1 MNHEY and CDR2 SVGAGI. CDR3 region: CASNRSNQPQHF. The CDR3 coding sequence is TGTGCCAGCAACAGATCCAATCAGCCCCAGCATTTT.

J is TRBJ2-7 and V is TRBV19; 7 bases align to TRBD1. The germline V gene encodes CDR1 LNHDA and CDR2 SQIVND (reference sequence). Trimming removed 5 bases from V and 6 bases from J; junction bases left unmatched: 4. This CDR3 has 12 residues. This CDR3 is CASSRTGGEQYF. Here the CDR3 DNA reads TGTGCCAGTAGTCGGACAGGTGGCGAGCAGTACTTC.

The chain is built from TRBV7-2 and TRBJ1-6, with a weak D call TRBD1 (5 bases). The CDR3 is 17 amino acids. Germline V gene lookup returns CDR1 SGHTA and CDR2 FQGNSA. Between the trimmed V and J ends, which lost 3 bases and 10 bases, there was a span of 22 bases. CDR3: CASSFSWLGRAGSPLHF. The CDR3, as DNA: TGTGCCAGCAGCTTCAGTTGGTTGGGTCGCGCAGGGTCACCCCTCCACTTT.

The chain recombines TRBV9 with TRBJ1-6, with D unresolved. V was shortened by 4 bases and J by 2 bases, with 16 bases between the two germline ends. The CDR3 is 17 residues long. CDR1 is SGDLS and CDR2 is YYNGEE in the germline V gene. In DNA, the CDR3 is TGTGCCAGCAGCAGCCTGCCTAAAGGAGCCTATAATTCACCCCTCCACTTT. Its protein product is CASSSLPKGAYNSPLHF.

The chain joins TRBV30 to TRBJ2-1; 10 nucleotides line up with TRBD2. The CDR3 has 16 amino acids. The trim removed 0 bases at V and 1 base at J, leaving 3 bases unmatched. Germline lookup yields CDR1 GTSNPN and CDR2 SVGIG (reference sequence). CDR3 region: CAWSVERGGSYNEQFF. As DNA, the CDR3 is TGTGCCTGGAGTGTCGAGCGGGGGGGGTCCTACAATGAGCAGTTCTTC.

CDR3 bases: TGTGCCAGCAGCCATCTAGCGGGGGGGTACAATGAGCAGTTCTTC. Translated: CASSHLAGGYNEQFF. The chain links TRBV5-5 to TRBJ2-1; the match to TRBD2 covers 12 bases. The length of the CDR3 is 15 residues. Germline values: CDR1 SGHKS, CDR2 YYEKEE (reference sequence). V was pared by 4 bases and J by 4 bases, with 3 bases of the junction left unmatched.

The V gene is TRBV5-1, the J gene TRBJ2-3; 9 bases fit TRBD2. The CDR3 is 15 amino acids. CDR1 is SGHRS, CDR2 YFSETQ, per germline. Unmatched junction bases numbered 3, after V lost 2 bases and J lost 2 bases. CDR3 loop: CASSFERGDTDTQYF. CDR3 DNA sequence: TGCGCCAGCAGCTTCGAGCGGGGGGACACAGATACGCAGTATTTT.

This chain uses TRBV2 with TRBJ2-2, with a tentative D call TRBD2 (5 bases). Trimming pared 6 bases from V and 7 bases from J, leaving 12 bases between. The V gene's germline CDR1 is SNHLY and CDR2 FYNNEI. This CDR3 comprises 13 residues. CDR3: CASSYAGGGELFF. The CDR3 DNA sequence: TGTGCCAGCAGCTACGCGGGTGGCGGGGAGCTGTTTTTT.

The chain uses TRBV3-1 (or the pseudogene TRBV3-2) and TRBJ2-1; 7 nucleotides agree with TRBD2. Germline trimming cut 5 bases from V and 5 bases from J; bases unmatched to any gene: 12. Germline loops: CDR1 LGHDT, CDR2 YNNKEL (reference sequence). The CDR3 totals 16 residues. CDR3 bases: TGTGCCAGCAGCTCCCATGGCGGGAGTTGGAACAATGAGCAGTTCTTC. It specifies CASSSHGGSWNNEQFF.

The rearrangement uses TRBV25-1 and TRBJ2-3; a possible D gene is TRBD1 (5 bases). V was trimmed by 6 bases and J by 0 bases, leaving 13 bases between them. CDR1 and CDR2 from the germline V gene are MGHDK and SYGVNS. This CDR3 contains 15 residues. For the CDR3, the DNA is TGTGCCAGCAGCTCCAGGGAATTTAGCACAGATACGCAGTATTTT. This encodes CASSSREFSTDTQYF.

CDR3 loop: CATWRGREETQYF. In DNA, the CDR3 is TGTGCCACATGGAGGGGGCGCGAAGAGACCCAGTACTTC. This chain connects TRBV6-5 to TRBJ2-5, with D tentatively TRBD1 (7 bases). V was cut by 10 bases and J by 3 bases, with 15 bases left in between. This CDR3 is built from 13 residues. CDR1 and CDR2 from the germline V gene are MNHEY and SVGAGI.